This TCR beta chain appears in the sequencing data of a study of cytomegalovirus exposure and HLA in healthy donors. In the PCR, 60 Vbeta and 13 Jbeta primers were used. Clones were read by immunoSEQ multiplex PCR, and TCRdb kept only the in-frame ones, dropping some. The table has 60,000 or so clones, approximately 82% seen once. In germline, CDR1 is SGHRS, CDR2 YFSETQ. CDR3 length: 14 amino acids. Trimming left V 3 bases short and J 0 bases short, with 7 bases between. This chain joins TRBV5-1 and TRBJ1-3; D remains ambiguous. The origin of this receptor is a woman aged 40 to 49 in good health and CMV-seropositive. Sample: PBMCs. CDR3 sequence (DNA): TGCGCCAGCAGCTCGTCCCGCTCTGGAAACACCATATATTTT. Translating it yields CASSSSRSGNTIYF.